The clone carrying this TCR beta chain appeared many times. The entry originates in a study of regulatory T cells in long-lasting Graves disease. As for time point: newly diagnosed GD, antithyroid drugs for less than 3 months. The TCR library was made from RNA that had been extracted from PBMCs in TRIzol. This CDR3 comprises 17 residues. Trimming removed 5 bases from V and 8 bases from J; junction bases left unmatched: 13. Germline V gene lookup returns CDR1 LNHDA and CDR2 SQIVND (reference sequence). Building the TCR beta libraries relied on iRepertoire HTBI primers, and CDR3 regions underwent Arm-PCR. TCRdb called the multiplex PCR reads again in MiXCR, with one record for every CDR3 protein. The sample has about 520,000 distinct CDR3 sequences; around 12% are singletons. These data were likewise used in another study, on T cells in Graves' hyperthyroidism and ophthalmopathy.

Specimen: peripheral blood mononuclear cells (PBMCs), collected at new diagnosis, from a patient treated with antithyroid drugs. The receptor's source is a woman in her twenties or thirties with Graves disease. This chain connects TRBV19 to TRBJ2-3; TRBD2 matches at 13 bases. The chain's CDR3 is CASSPQPGLAGSGTQYF. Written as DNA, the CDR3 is TGTGCCAGTAGTCCTCAGCCGGGACTAGCGGGAAGTGGTACGCAGTATTTT.